A single sample gave rise to the 25 T cell receptor beta chains below, sequenced in a study of blood T cells in healthy people across ages. Then a second PCR, running about 6 to 12 cycles, was carried out with a sample-barcoded 5' primer and a J-beta primer mix. One entry per CDR3 protein, called by TCRdb with MiXCR from the 5' RACE reads. The sample includes about 780,000 distinct CDR3 sequences, roughly 25% of them seen just once. The sample was also linked to a second study, of T cells of mothers and their children.

Source material: blood. These receptors came from a boy between 10 and 17 years old in good health.

The J gene is TRBJ2-7, the V gene TRBV6-2 or TRBV6-3, with 8 bases lining up with TRBD1. This CDR3 contains 14 residues. J lost 3 bases, V lost 3 bases, and 4 bases had no gene match. Germline V gene lookup returns CDR1 MNHEY and CDR2 SVGEGT. CDR3 sequence (DNA): TGTGCCAGCAGTTATTTTGGACAGGGCTACGAGCAGTACTTC. Its protein product is CASSYFGQGYEQYF.

V gene TRBV5-1 combines with J gene TRBJ2-7; D possibly matches TRBD1 or TRBD2 (6 bases each). The CDR3 contains 16 residues. Germline assignment: CDR1 SGHRS and CDR2 YFSETQ. With 0 bases removed from V and 1 base from J, the gap between germline ends came to 14 bases. CDR3 region: CASSLASGGGSYEQYF. DNA for the CDR3: TGCGCCAGCAGCTTGGCCAGTGGAGGGGGATCCTACGAGCAGTACTTC.

V is TRBV5-5 and J is TRBJ1-1; D is perhaps TRBD1 (6 bases). Germline V gives CDR1 SGHKS, CDR2 YYEKEE (reference sequence). CDR3 size: 14 residues. Trimming pared 6 bases from V and 2 bases from J, leaving 14 bases between. The DNA of the CDR3 is TGTGCCAGCACCGCAGGGACATACAACACTGAAGCTTTCTTT. It yields the protein CASTAGTYNTEAFF.

This clonotype has just a few counts. The chain is built from TRBV28 and TRBJ2-1; 7 bases match TRBD1. Gene TRBJ2-7 matches the end of the DNA better, so the J call may be wrong. The CDR3 length is 15 residues. The V gene's germline CDR1 is MDHEN and CDR2 SYDVKM. The CDR3 spells CASIFPQGVPYEQYF. The CDR3 DNA sequence: TGTGCCAGCATTTTCCCCCAGGGGGTCCCCTACGAGCAGTACTTC.

The genes are TRBV12-3 or TRBV12-4 and TRBJ1-5; D unresolved. V was trimmed by 6 bases and J by 5 bases, leaving 11 bases between them. The length of the CDR3 is 13 residues. The CDR3 nucleotides read TGTGCCAGCAGCTCTTCTGGGTATCAGCCCCAGCATTTT. Its protein product is CASSSSGYQPQHF.

The genes are TRBV7-2 and TRBJ2-7; 7 bases agree with TRBD2. CDR3 length equals 12 residues. J was trimmed by 7 bases and V by 5 bases; bases with no gene match: 5. Germline V gene sequence: CDR1 SGHTA, CDR2 FQGNSA. CDR3 residues: CASSLRTSEQYF. The CDR3 DNA follows: TGTGCCAGCAGCCTCAGGACTAGTGAGCAGTACTTC.

The chain uses TRBV20-1 and TRBJ2-7, with 7 bases aligning to TRBD2. Germline CDR1 reads DFQATT; CDR2 reads SNEGSKA (reference sequence). CDR3 length equals 15 residues. V dropped 2 bases and J dropped 5; count of bases not matched to a gene: 12. For the CDR3, the DNA is TGCAGTGCTAGAAAGCCGACTAGCCAGAGGGACGAGCAGTACTTC. Translated: CSARKPTSQRDEQYF.

This clonotype showed up just a few times. V gene TRBV7-2 combines with J gene TRBJ1-3, with D possibly being TRBD1 (5 bases). With 5 bases removed from V and 0 bases from J, the gap between germline ends came to 11 bases. The CDR3 contains 15 residues. Per the germline V gene, CDR1 is SGHTA and CDR2 is FQGNSA. The CDR3: CASSLAGLSGNTIYF. As DNA, the CDR3 is TGTGCCAGCAGCCTGGCGGGACTCTCTGGAAACACCATATATTTT.

This clonotype was seen only a few times. This chain connects TRBV7-3 to TRBJ2-1; unclear D gene. V was cut by 5 bases and J by 1 base, with 12 bases left in between. The CDR3 spans 15 residues. In germline, CDR1 is SGHTA, CDR2 FQGTGA. For the CDR3, the DNA is TGTGCCAGCAGCGCCCTGGGTGGGTCCTACAATGAGCAGTTCTTC. Translating it yields CASSALGGSYNEQFF.

The chain employs TRBV28 and TRBJ2-5, with D possibly TRBD1 on 6 matching bases. Germline V lookup: CDR1 MDHEN, CDR2 SYDVKM. The CDR3 length is 15 residues. Trimming removed 4 bases at V and 3 bases at J, with 15 bases between. DNA for the CDR3: TGTGCCAGCAGTTCACAGGGCCGAGGGGAAGAGACCCAGTACTTC. This encodes CASSSQGRGEETQYF.

This clonotype was observed a few times. This chain connects TRBV29-1 to TRBJ2-7, with TRBD1 matching over 8 bases. The CDR3 extends over 14 amino acids. CDR1 and CDR2 from the germline V gene are SQVTM and ANQGSEA. With 3 bases clipped from V and 5 bases from J, the junction kept 9 bases outside the gene matches. The CDR3 nucleotides read TGCAGCGTTGACGGAGGACAGGGTGTCCACGAGCAGTACTTC. Its translation: CSVDGGQGVHEQYF.

This clonotype was picked up a small number of times. The chain carries TRBV6-1 and TRBJ2-1, with 9 bases aligning to TRBD2. CDR3 length: 16 amino acids. V was pared by 1 base and J by 10 bases, with 11 bases of the junction left unmatched. Germline V gene data show CDR1 as MNHNS and CDR2 as SASEGT. The CDR3 loop is CASSEEPSGTLREQFF. The CDR3 DNA sequence: TGTGCCAGCAGTGAAGAGCCTAGCGGGACGCTTCGGGAGCAGTTCTTC.

Only a few counts were recorded for this clonotype. CDR3 coding DNA: TGCAGTGCCAGCCGGGGGCTGGCCTACGAGCAGTACTTC. Protein product: CSASRGLAYEQYF. The gene calls are TRBV20-1 and TRBJ2-7, with D perhaps being TRBD1 or TRBD2 (6 bases each). V lost 6 bases and J lost 2, with 14 bases in between. This CDR3 spans 13 amino acids. Per germline, CDR1 DFQATT and CDR2 SNEGSKA (reference sequence).

V usage is TRBV29-1 and J usage is TRBJ2-3; 8 positions agree with TRBD1. The V gene end was trimmed by 3 bases and the J gene end by 3 bases; junction bases not matched to a gene: 2. This CDR3 comprises 13 residues. Germline lookup yields CDR1 SQVTM and CDR2 ANQGSEA. CDR3 in amino acids: CSVETGATDTQYF. In DNA form, the CDR3 reads TGCAGCGTTGAGACAGGGGCGACAGATACGCAGTATTTT.

The gene calls are TRBV23-1 and TRBJ2-5; 8 positions agree with TRBD1. TRBV23-1 is labeled an ORF, and its function is uncertain. With V trimmed by 0 bases and J by 3 bases, 9 bases remained unmatched. The CDR3 is made up of 17 amino acids. This chain's CDR3 is CASSQSVLPGQEETQYF. The CDR3 DNA reads TGCGCCAGCAGTCAATCTGTTCTTCCGGGACAGGAAGAGACCCAGTACTTC.

The genes are TRBV12-3 or TRBV12-4 and TRBJ1-1; D possibly corresponds to TRBD1 (6 bases). V lost 2 bases and J lost 11, with 27 bases in between. The CDR3 has 17 amino acids. The CDR3, as DNA: TGTGCCAGCAGTTTAAGGAGAATGGGAAGGGGGGTTCGGTATGCTTTCTTT. Encoded protein: CASSLRRMGRGVRYAFF.

The V call is TRBV5-4, the J call TRBJ2-3; TRBD2 might be the D (5 bases). This CDR3 spans 14 amino acids. V lost 1 base and J 6 bases, leaving 12 bases between the germline ends. CDR1 is SGHNT and CDR2 is YYREEE in the germline V gene (reference sequence). The CDR3 is CASSLPSGSDTQYF. The CDR3 nucleotides read TGTGCCAGCAGCTTGCCAAGCGGCTCGGATACGCAGTATTTT.

CDR3 DNA: TGTGCCATCAGTGAGTCGGGAAAGGGTCATGGCTACACCTTC. Amino acids: CAISESGKGHGYTF. The chain combines TRBV10-3 with TRBJ1-2, with unresolved D. V shed 0 bases and J shed 6 bases, with 11 bases lying between them. Germline V gene sequence: CDR1 ENHRY, CDR2 SYGVKD. This CDR3 spans 14 amino acids.

The gene calls are TRBV6-6 and TRBJ2-5, with D perhaps matching TRBD1 (6 bases). The CDR3 is made up of 12 amino acids. Trimming left V 2 bases short and J 5 bases short, with 6 bases between. Germline CDR1 is MNHNY and CDR2 is SVGAGI (reference sequence). In DNA, the CDR3 is TGTGCCAGCAGTTACCAGGGGGAGACCCAGTACTTC. It is translated as CASSYQGETQYF.

This clonotype was detected only a few times. The gene calls are TRBV11-2 and TRBJ2-5; 9 bases are a match to TRBD1. The closer fit of TRBJ2-1 to the DNA end suggests the J call may be wrong. This CDR3 spans 12 amino acids. Germline CDR1 is SGHAT and CDR2 is FQNNGV. The CDR3 bases are TGTGCCACGGAACAGGGGGCTAATGAGCAGTTCTTC. Amino acid sequence: CATEQGANEQFF.

The chain joins TRBV10-1 to TRBJ1-2; 9 bases agree with TRBD1. The CDR3 is made up of 13 amino acids. Trimming took 6 bases from V and 9 from J; bases not matched to a gene: 8. Germline V gene sequence: CDR1 WNHNN, CDR2 SYGVQD (reference sequence). The CDR3 sequence: CASRDRGAGSYTF. The CDR3 nucleotides read TGCGCCAGCAGGGACAGGGGAGCCGGTAGCTACACCTTC.

In this sample, this clonotype turned up a few times. This rearrangement joins TRBV20-1 to TRBJ2-2; 7 nucleotides agree with TRBD1. Trimming at V came to 1 base and at J to 7 bases, leaving 6 bases not matched to a gene. The CDR3 runs 14 residues. Germline V gene data show CDR1 as DFQATT and CDR2 as SNEGSKA (reference sequence). CDR3 loop: CSARAGGMNGELFF. CDR3 coding DNA: TGCAGTGCTAGAGCAGGGGGTATGAACGGGGAGCTGTTTTTT.

The CDR3 coding sequence is TGCGCCAGCAGCTGGACAGAGCCTAATGAAAAACTGTTTTTT. Translating it yields CASSWTEPNEKLFF. This chain links TRBV5-1 with TRBJ1-4; TRBD1 is a possible D gene (6 bases). Germline V gene data show CDR1 as SGHRS and CDR2 as YFSETQ. This CDR3 spans 14 amino acids. V gave up 3 bases and J gave up 3 bases, with 9 bases separating them.

The chain recombines TRBV12-3 or TRBV12-4 with TRBJ1-6; D is ambiguous. Trimming removed 3 bases at V and 7 bases at J, with 10 bases between. The CDR3 runs 14 residues. CDR3 nucleotide sequence: TGTGCCAGCAGTTTGGGCCTCCCGAATTCACCCCTCCACTTT. Amino acid sequence: CASSLGLPNSPLHF.

The chain uses TRBV28 and TRBJ2-1, with D possibly TRBD1 on 6 matching bases. The last part of the DNA fits TRBJ2-7 better; the J call may be wrong. The CDR3 length is 15 residues. CDR1 is MDHEN, CDR2 SYDVKM, per germline. Written as DNA, the CDR3 is TGTGCCAGCAGTTCGGGCCCCGGACAGTCCCACGAGCAGTACTTC. Translation: CASSSGPGQSHEQYF.